The 15 T cell receptor beta chains in this list originate from one sample, sequenced in a study of CD8+CD57+ T cells in acquired aplastic anemia. An expansion of CD8+CD57+ cells by flow cytometry had been shown in patients chosen for sequencing. Genomic DNA acted as the template from which TCR beta VDJ combination and CDR3 sequence profiling were carried out. Each CDR3 protein is one row after TCRdb ran MiXCR on the reads. The table records under 200,000 distinct CDR3 sequences, approximately 50% of them present only once. The sequencing sample was made of sorted CD4+, CD8+, or CD8+CD57+ T cells (not recorded which) from PBMCs. The receptors were sampled from a human donor with aplastic anemia.

The V gene is TRBV20-1, the J gene TRBJ1-6; perhaps TRBD1 as D (5 bases). The CDR3 contains 19 residues. The germline V and J ends were trimmed by 0 bases and 5 bases, with 23 bases remaining between them. CDR1 and CDR2 from the germline V gene are DFQATT and SNEGSKA (reference sequence). The CDR3 protein is CSARDTQGTTSPHNSPLHF. Here the CDR3 DNA reads TGCAGTGCTAGAGATACCCAGGGAACCACATCCCCTCATAATTCACCCCTCCACTTT.

This clonotype was detected a few times. This chain uses TRBV2 with TRBJ2-3; D not resolved. The germline V and J ends were trimmed by 5 bases and 5 bases, with 8 bases remaining between them. This CDR3 contains 12 residues. The V gene's germline CDR1 is SNHLY and CDR2 FYNNEI. The CDR3 nucleotides are TGTGCCAGCAGTCTCTGGGGAGATACGCAGTATTTT. Residues: CASSLWGDTQYF.

Concerning this clonotype itself: With a much larger clone just one base away, this may be a read error. The chain is built from TRBV6-1 and TRBJ2-7; possibly TRBD2 for D (6 bases). CDR3 length: 13 amino acids. The V end lost 7 bases, the J end lost 10 bases, and 20 bases lay between the germline ends. CDR1 is MNHNS and CDR2 is SASEGT in the germline V gene. CDR3 loop: CASIERLGHLQYF. CDR3 nucleotide sequence: TGTGCCAGCATAGAAAGACTAGGGCATTTACAGTACTTC.

The chain combines TRBV10-1 with TRBJ1-6, with D hard to call. The CDR3 contains 16 residues. Germline V lookup: CDR1 WNHNN, CDR2 SYGVQD (reference sequence). Between the trimmed V and J ends, which lost 6 bases and 7 bases, there was a span of 19 bases. CDR3 amino acids: CASSRRPRGGNSPLHF. CDR3 DNA sequence: TGCGCCAGCAGCCGGAGGCCACGGGGTGGAAATTCACCCCTCCACTTT.

With regard to this clonotype: A much larger clone differs by one base, so this may be a read error. The chain employs TRBV3-1 and TRBJ2-5; D is uncertain. The germline CDR1 and CDR2 sequences are LGHDT and YNNKEL (reference sequence). The CDR3 consists of 13 residues. CDR3 protein: CASSHGWEETQCF. In nucleotides, the CDR3 is TGTGCCAGCAGCCATGGGTGGGAAGAGACCCAGTGCTTC.

V and J are TRBV30 and TRBJ2-5, with D possibly matching TRBD1 (6 bases). The CDR3 extends over 13 amino acids. Germline CDR1 is GTSNPN and CDR2 is SVGIG (reference sequence). Trimming removed 1 base at V and 2 bases at J, with 8 bases between. CDR3 loop: CAWSAGTQETQYF. The DNA for the CDR3 is TGTGCCTGGAGTGCCGGGACACAAGAGACCCAGTACTTC.

This clonotype was seen at least ten times. V and J are TRBV29-1 and TRBJ2-6, with unresolved D. Germline lookup yields CDR1 SQVTM and CDR2 ANQGSEA. The CDR3 length is 14 residues. V was cut by 6 bases and J by 0 bases, with 9 bases left in between. Here the CDR3 DNA reads TGCAGCGTCCGATCGGGCTCTGGGGCCAACGTCCTGACTTTC. It translates to CSVRSGSGANVLTF.

As to this clonotype: A much larger clonotype is one base distant, so this may be a read error. No conserved phenylalanine or tryptophan is present at the end of the CDR3, so a read error is the likely explanation. The gene calls are TRBV13 and TRBJ2-7, with 13 bases matching TRBD2. The germline V gene has CDR1 PRHDT and CDR2 FYEKMQ (reference sequence). V gave up 6 bases and J gave up 2 bases; unmatched junction bases: 7. This CDR3 has 16 residues. This chain's CDR3 is CASRGTSGTHAYEQYL. For the CDR3, the DNA is TGTGCCAGCAGGGGGACTAGCGGGACCCACGCCTACGAGCAGTACCTC.

This clonotype was counted ten times or more. The DNA for the CDR3 is TGTGCCAGCAGCGCCCTTGGAATGGGCAATGAGCAGTTCTTC. It is translated as CASSALGMGNEQFF. The V call is TRBV11-2, the J call TRBJ2-1; no clear D gene. Germline CDR1 reads SGHAT; CDR2 reads FQNNGV. CDR3 length equals 14 residues. V lost 5 bases to trimming and J lost 6 bases, with 14 bases between them.

This clonotype was recorded a few times. This chain joins TRBV2 and TRBJ2-5; the match to TRBD2 covers 8 bases. This CDR3 has 13 amino acids. Germline V lookup: CDR1 SNHLY, CDR2 FYNNEI. V trimming: 5 bases; J trimming: 5 bases; junction bases outside the gene matches: 4. Here the CDR3 DNA reads TGTGCCAGCAGTTGGACTAGCTTCGAGACCCAGTACTTC. Translated, it gives CASSWTSFETQYF.

V is TRBV28 and J is TRBJ1-2, with 10 bases fitting TRBD1. This CDR3 region has 15 residues. Per germline, CDR1 MDHEN and CDR2 SYDVKM. The junction had 5 bases not matched to a gene; V was cut back by 2 bases and J by 5 bases. CDR3 amino acids: CASSLPLGQGYGYTF. The CDR3 nucleotides read TGTGCCAGCAGTTTACCCTTGGGACAGGGGTATGGCTACACCTTC.

This clonotype was seen a few times. V usage is TRBV30 and J usage is TRBJ2-1; 7 bases are shared with TRBD2. The CDR3 sequence is 16 residues long. The V and J ends lost 3 bases and 5 bases, in that order; junction bases with no gene match: 13. The germline gives CDR1 GTSNPN, CDR2 SVGIG (reference sequence). The CDR3 DNA follows: TGTGCCTGGAGCGCCGGGACTACGATCGGGAACAATGAGCAGTTCTTC. Protein product: CAWSAGTTIGNNEQFF.

V is TRBV9 and J is TRBJ1-2, with a possible D match to TRBD1 (5 bases). The CDR3 is made up of 11 amino acids. The germline V and J ends were trimmed by 3 bases and 8 bases, with 8 bases remaining between them. CDR1 and CDR2 from the germline V gene are SGDLS and YYNGEE. Written as DNA, the CDR3 is TGTGCCAGCAGCGACAGGCGCGGCTACACCTTC. This sequence encodes CASSDRRGYTF.

As for this clonotype: The junction departs from germline at one end; a sequencing error may be responsible. The chain has TRBV7-7 and TRBJ2-5, with 8 nucleotides matching TRBD2. Germline V CDR1 and CDR2: SSHAT, FNYEAQ (reference sequence). The CDR3 has 17 amino acids. DNA for the CDR3: TGTGCTAGCAGCTTAGGAGGCGGGGGGTCGGGGATTGAGACCCAGTACTTC. Residues: CASSLGGGGSGIETQYF. The full variable domain, rest sourced from reference TRBV7-7 and TRBJ2-5, is GAGVSQSPRYKVTKRGQDVTLRCDPISSHATLYWYQQALGQGPEFLTYFNYEAQPDKSGLPSDRFSAERPEGSISTLTIQRTEQRDSAMYRCASSLGGGGSGIETQYFGPGTRLLVL.

This clonotype was detected a few times. The CDR3 nucleotides read TGTGCCAGCACCGACCGCGGGTATGGCTACACCTTC. Residues: CASTDRGYGYTF. V gene TRBV7-9 combines with J gene TRBJ1-2; D not resolved. This CDR3 has 12 residues. Between the trimmed V and J ends, which lost 7 bases and 5 bases, there was a span of 11 bases. In germline, CDR1 is SEHNR, CDR2 FQNEAQ (reference sequence). Full variable domain (missing parts from reference TRBV7-9 and TRBJ1-2): DTGVSQNPRHKITKRGQNVTFRCDPISEHNRLYWYRQTLGQGPEFLTYFQNEAQLEKSRLLSDRFSAERPKGSFSTLEIQRTEQGDSAMYLCASTDRGYGYTFGSGTRLTVV.